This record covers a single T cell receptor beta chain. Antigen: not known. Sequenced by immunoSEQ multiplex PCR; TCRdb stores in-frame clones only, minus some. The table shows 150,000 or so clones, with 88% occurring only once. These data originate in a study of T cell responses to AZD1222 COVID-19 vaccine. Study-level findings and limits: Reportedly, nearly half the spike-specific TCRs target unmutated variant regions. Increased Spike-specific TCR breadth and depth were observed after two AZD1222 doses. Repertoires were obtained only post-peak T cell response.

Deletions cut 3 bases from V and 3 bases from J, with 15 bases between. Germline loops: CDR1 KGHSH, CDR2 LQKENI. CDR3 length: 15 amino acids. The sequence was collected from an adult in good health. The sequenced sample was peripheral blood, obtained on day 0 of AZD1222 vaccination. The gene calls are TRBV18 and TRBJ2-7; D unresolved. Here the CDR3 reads CASSPFSQENYEQYF. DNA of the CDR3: TGTGCCAGCTCACCGTTCTCCCAGGAGAACTACGAGCAGTACTTC.